Given below is one TCR beta chain in context. Trimming shortened V by 3 bases and J by 4 bases, and 22 bases separated the two germline ends. This CDR3 is 17 amino acids long. The germline CDR1 and CDR2 sequences are SGDLS and YYNGEE. This sample is drawn from a study of shared clonotypes between healthy human individuals. Generated by immunoSEQ multiplex PCR, the TCRdb table keeps only in-frame clones and is missing some. The repertoire has about 1.1 million clones, 70% to 80% of them found once; the top ten carry 0.89%. This rearrangement joins TRBV9 to TRBJ2-5, with D perhaps TRBD2 (6 bases). The sequence was obtained from a man between 18 and 35 years old in good health. Some clones in this sample may be carry-over from other donors' samples. The sequencing sample was made of memory CD4+ T cells from PBMCs. As for subset: CD45RA-negative fraction. CDR3 residues: CASSAPMYGARGETQYF. The CDR3 DNA is TGTGCCAGCAGCGCCCCGATGTACGGGGCGCGGGGAGAGACCCAGTACTTC.